This TCR beta chain was retrieved from a study of blood T cell repertoires in COVID-19 (dated by TCRdb to about 2020). As for the study more broadly: Samples from collaborators originated in the United States, Italy and Spain and spanned both the acute and convalescent phases of COVID-19. The samples were drawn from two sources: the first 160 participants of the ongoing ImmuneRACE study, and fewer than 1,500 subjects contributed by 6 global collaborators. Deeply sampled blood TCRbeta repertoires from subjects exposed to, actively infected with, or recovered from COVID-19 were included in the dataset. The repertoires were released in a freely available public database intended as a resource for research on the immune response to SARS-CoV-2. The prospective study material was composed of cDNA or gDNA derived from T cells, B-cell-depleted T cells, or PBMCs. Sample metadata almost always included a de-identified subject ID, COVID-19 status, age in years and sex. Where available, HLA class I and class II types were obtained from metadata supplied by the sample provider rather than from assay-based typing. Overall study outcomes, separate from this receptor: Clinical and demographic metadata were provided uncurated, with the amount varying by source and participant.

Collaborating institutions collected whole blood in K2EDTA tubes following their own protocols. For TCRbeta analysis, collaborators shipped samples in one of three forms: frozen whole blood, isolated PBMCs, or DNA extracted from either of those sample types. Comments on this clone: Its antigen remains unidentified. Nothing much larger sits one base from this clone, and base qualities are not available.

TCRbeta CDR3 regions were amplified from genomic DNA by means of the immunoSEQ Assay, a bias-controlled multiplex PCR. On the authors' methods: The number of nucleated cells in each sample was estimated by amplification of reference gene primers within the assay. To quantify the absolute abundance of each unique TCRbeta CDR3 rearrangement, sequence reads were collapsed and filtered. For each sample, productive Simpson clonality was calculated by taking the square root of Simpson's diversity index across productive rearrangements. TCRdb took over this immuneACCESS table, retaining in-frame rearrangements with V and J assigned. Such tables are incomplete; in checked studies, under half of the missing clones stem from an unresolved V gene, and the remainder is unexplained. The V and J calls and the clone size are those of that table, but D and trimming were determined from the DNA. The table for this sample lists 150,000 to 200,000 clones; about 83% of them were counted only once. The ten largest clones represent 3% to 4.5% of the sample.

Sequencing was done on a sample of peripheral blood. The clonotype comes from a man younger than 30 with active or convalescent COVID-19.

The CDR3 in this case is CASRETGSTEAFF. The DNA sequence is given as TGTGCCAGCAGGGAGACAGGTTCCACTGAAGCTTTCTTT. The V and J genes are TRBV12-3 or TRBV12-4 and TRBJ1-1; perhaps TRBD1 is the D gene, with 6 bases matching. Including cysteine and phenylalanine, the CDR3 has 13 amino acids. The retained sequence is limited to the CDR3, 39 bases, with the frame set at the first base. Between the V and J ends, shortened by 6 bases and 4 bases respectively, the junction contains 12 bases.